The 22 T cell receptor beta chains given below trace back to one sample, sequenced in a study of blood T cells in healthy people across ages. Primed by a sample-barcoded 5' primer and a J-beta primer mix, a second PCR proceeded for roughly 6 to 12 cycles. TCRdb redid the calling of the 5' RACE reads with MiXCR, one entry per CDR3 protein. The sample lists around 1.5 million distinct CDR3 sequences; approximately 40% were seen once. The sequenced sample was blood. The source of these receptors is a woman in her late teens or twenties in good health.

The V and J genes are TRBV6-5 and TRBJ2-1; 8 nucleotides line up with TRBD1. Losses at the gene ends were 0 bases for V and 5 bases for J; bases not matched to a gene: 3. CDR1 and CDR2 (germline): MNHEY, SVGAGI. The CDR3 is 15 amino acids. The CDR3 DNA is TGTGCCAGCAGTTACTCACTACAGGGGGACAATGAGCAGTTCTTC. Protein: CASSYSLQGDNEQFF.

CDR3 DNA sequence: TGCAGCGTCCTGGGGGGGAACACTGAAGCTTTCTTT. It encodes CSVLGGNTEAFF. This chain uses TRBV29-1 with TRBJ1-1, with D possibly TRBD1 on 5 matching bases. The V gene lost 6 bases and the J gene lost 1 base, with 9 bases spanning the gap. The CDR3 covers 12 residues. Germline CDR1 SQVTM, CDR2 ANQGSEA. The whole variable domain, filled in from reference TRBV29-1 and TRBJ1-1, reads SAVISQKPSRDICQRGTSLTIQCQVDSQVTMMFWYRQQPGQSLTLIATANQGSEATYESGFVIDKFPISRPNLTFSTLTVSNMSPEDSSIYLCSVLGGNTEAFFGQGTRLTVV.

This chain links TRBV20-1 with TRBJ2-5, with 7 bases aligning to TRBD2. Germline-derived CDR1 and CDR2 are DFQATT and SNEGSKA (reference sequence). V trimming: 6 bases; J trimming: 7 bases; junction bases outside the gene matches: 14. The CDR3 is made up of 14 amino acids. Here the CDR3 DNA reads TGCAGTGCCATCTGGACTAGTGGGACGGGGACCCAGTACTTC. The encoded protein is CSAIWTSGTGTQYF.

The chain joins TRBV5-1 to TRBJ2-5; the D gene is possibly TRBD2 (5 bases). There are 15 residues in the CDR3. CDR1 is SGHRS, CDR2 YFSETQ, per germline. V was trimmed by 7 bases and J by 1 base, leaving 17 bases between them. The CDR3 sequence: CASSLGRAGQETQYF. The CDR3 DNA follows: TGCGCCAGCTCCCTGGGGAGAGCAGGCCAAGAGACCCAGTACTTC.

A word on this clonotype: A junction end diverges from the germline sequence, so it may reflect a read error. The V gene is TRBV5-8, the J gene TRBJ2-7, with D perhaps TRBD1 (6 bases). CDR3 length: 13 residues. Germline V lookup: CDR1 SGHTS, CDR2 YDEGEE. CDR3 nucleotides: TGTGCCAGTAGCTTCATCAGGGGCTACGAGCAGTACTTC. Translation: CASSFIRGYEQYF.

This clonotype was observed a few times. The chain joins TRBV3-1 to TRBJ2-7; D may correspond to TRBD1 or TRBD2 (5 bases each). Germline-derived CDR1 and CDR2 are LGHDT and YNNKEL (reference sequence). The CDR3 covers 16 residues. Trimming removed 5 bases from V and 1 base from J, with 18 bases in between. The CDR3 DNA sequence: TGTGCCAGCAGCAAACGCACCGGGACGGCTTCCTACGAGCAGTACTTC. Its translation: CASSKRTGTASYEQYF.

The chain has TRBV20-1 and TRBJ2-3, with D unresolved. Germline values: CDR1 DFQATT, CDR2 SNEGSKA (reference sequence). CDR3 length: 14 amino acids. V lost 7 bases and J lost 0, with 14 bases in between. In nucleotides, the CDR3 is TGCAGTGACTGGGAAGACCTCAGCACAGATACGCAGTATTTT. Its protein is CSDWEDLSTDTQYF.

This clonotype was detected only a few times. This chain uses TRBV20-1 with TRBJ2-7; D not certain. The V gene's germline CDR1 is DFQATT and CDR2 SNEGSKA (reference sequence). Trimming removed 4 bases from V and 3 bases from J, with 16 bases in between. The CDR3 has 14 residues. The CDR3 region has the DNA TGCAGTGCTACCGCAGGACGGCACTTCTACGAGCAGTACTTC. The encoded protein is CSATAGRHFYEQYF.

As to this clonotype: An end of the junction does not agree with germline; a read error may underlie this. This chain's CDR3 is CASTGLSTDTRYF. The CDR3 DNA reads as TGTGCCAGCACGGGCCTAAGCACAGATACGCGGTATTTT. This chain uses TRBV27 with TRBJ2-3; D is uncertain. Germline-derived CDR1 and CDR2 are MNHEY and SMNVEV (reference sequence). The CDR3 consists of 13 residues.

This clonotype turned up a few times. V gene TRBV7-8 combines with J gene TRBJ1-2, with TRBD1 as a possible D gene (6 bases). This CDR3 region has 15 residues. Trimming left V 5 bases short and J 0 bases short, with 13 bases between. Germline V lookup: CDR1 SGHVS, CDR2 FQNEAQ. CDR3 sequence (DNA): TGTGCCAGCAGCACACAGACAGGAGCTAACTATGGCTACACCTTC. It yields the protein CASSTQTGANYGYTF. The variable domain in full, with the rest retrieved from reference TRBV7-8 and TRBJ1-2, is GAGVSQSPRYKVAKRGQDVALRCDPISGHVSLFWYQQALGQGPEFLTYFQNEAQLDKSGLPSDRFFAERPEGSVSTLKIQRTQQEDSAVYLCASSTQTGANYGYTFGSGTRLTVV.

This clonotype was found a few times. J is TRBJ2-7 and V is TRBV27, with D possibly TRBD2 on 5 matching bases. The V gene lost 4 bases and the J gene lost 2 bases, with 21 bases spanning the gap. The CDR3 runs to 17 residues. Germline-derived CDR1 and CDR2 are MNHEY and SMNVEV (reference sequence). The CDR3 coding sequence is TGTGCCAGCAGTTCGGCGGACGGAGGAGAAAAGGCCTACGAGCAGTACTTC. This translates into CASSSADGGEKAYEQYF.

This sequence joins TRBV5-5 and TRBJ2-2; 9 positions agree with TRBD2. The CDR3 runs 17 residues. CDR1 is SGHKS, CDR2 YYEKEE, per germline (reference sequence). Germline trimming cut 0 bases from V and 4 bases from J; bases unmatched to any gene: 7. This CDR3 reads CASSLEILAGSTGELFF. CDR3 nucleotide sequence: TGTGCCAGCAGCTTGGAAATACTAGCGGGTTCCACCGGGGAGCTGTTTTTT. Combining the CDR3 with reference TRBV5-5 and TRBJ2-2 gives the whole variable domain DAGVTQSPTHLIKTRGQQVTLRCSPISGHKSVSWYQQVLGQGPQFIFQYYEKEERGRGNFPDRFSARQFPNYSSELNVNALLLGDSALYLCASSLEILAGSTGELFFGEGSRLTVL.

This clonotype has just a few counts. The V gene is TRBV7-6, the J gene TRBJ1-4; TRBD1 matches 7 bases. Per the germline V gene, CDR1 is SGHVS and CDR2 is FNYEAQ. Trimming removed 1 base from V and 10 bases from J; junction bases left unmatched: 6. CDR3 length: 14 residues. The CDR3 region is CASSLEGGAGKLFF. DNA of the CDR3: TGTGCCAGCAGCTTAGAAGGGGGCGCGGGAAAACTGTTTTTT. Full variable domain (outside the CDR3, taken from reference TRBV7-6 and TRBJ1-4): GAGVSQSPRYKVTKRGQDVALRCDPISGHVSLYWYRQALGQGPEFLTYFNYEAQQDKSGLPNDRFSAERPEGSISTLTIQRTEQRDSAMYRCASSLEGGAGKLFFGSGTQLSVL.

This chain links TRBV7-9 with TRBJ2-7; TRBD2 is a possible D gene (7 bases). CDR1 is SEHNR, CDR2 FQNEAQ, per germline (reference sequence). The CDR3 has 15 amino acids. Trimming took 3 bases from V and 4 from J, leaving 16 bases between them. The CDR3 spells CASSFTAKGGYEQYF. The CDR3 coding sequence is TGTGCCAGCAGCTTTACCGCTAAGGGGGGGTACGAGCAGTACTTC.

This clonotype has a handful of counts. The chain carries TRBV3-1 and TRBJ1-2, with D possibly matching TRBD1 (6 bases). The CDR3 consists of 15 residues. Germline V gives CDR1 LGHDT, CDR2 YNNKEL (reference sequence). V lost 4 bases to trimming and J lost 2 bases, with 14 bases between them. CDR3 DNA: TGTGCCAGCAGCCCCGGGGGGCCATCCAACTATGGCTACACCTTC. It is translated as CASSPGGPSNYGYTF. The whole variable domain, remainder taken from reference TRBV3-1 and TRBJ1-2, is DTAVSQTPKYLVTQMGNDKSIKCEQNLGHDTMYWYKQDSKKFLKIMFSYNNKELIINETVPNRFSPKSPDKAHLNLHINSLELGDSAVYFCASSPGGPSNYGYTFGSGTRLTVV.

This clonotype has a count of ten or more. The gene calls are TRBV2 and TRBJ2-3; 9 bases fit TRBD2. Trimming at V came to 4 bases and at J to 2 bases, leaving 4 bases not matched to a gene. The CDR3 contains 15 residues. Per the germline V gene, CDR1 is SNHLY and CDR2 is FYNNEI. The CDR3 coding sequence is TGTGCCAGCAGTGCACTAGCGGGCGTCACAGATACGCAGTATTTT. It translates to CASSALAGVTDTQYF.

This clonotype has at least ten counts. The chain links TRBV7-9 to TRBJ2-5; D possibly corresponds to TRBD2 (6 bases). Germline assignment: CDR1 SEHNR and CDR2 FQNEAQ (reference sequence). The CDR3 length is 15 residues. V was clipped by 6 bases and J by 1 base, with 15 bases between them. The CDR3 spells CASSLLAGPQETQYF. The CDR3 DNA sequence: TGTGCCAGCAGTCTTCTGGCGGGGCCCCAAGAGACCCAGTACTTC.

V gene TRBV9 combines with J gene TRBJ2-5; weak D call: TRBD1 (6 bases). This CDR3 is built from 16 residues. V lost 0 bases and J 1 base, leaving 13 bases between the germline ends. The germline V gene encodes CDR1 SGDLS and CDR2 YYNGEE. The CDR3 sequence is CASSVGQGTIQETQYF. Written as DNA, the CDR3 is TGTGCCAGCAGCGTAGGTCAGGGGACCATCCAAGAGACCCAGTACTTC. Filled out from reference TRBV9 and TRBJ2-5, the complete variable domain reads DSGVTQTPKHLITATGQRVTLRCSPRSGDLSVYWYQQSLDQGLQFLIQYYNGEERAKGNILERFSAQQFPDLHSELNLSSLELGDSALYFCASSVGQGTIQETQYFGPGTRLLVL.

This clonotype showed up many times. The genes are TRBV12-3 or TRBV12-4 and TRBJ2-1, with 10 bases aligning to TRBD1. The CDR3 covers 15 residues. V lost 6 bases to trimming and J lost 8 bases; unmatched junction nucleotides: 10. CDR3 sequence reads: CASSDPGQGRHEQFF. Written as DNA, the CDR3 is TGTGCCAGCAGCGATCCGGGACAGGGGCGCCATGAGCAGTTCTTC.

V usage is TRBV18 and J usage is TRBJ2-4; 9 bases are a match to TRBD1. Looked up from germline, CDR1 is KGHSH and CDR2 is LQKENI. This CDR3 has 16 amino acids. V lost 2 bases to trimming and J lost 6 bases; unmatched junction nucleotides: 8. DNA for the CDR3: TGTGCCAGCTCACCAGGGGACAGGGATATTAGAAACATTCAGTACTTC. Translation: CASSPGDRDIRNIQYF.

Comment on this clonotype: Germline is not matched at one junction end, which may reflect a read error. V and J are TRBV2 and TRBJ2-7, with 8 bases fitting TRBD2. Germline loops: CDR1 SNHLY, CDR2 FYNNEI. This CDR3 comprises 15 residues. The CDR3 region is CASSTIAGTSYEHYF. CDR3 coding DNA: TGTGCCAGCAGTACAATAGCGGGGACCTCCTACGAGCACTACTTC.

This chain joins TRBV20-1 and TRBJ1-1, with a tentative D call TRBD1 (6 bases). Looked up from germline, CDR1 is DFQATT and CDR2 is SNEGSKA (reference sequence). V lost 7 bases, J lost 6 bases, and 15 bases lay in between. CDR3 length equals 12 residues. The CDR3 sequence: CSVPTGFAEAFF. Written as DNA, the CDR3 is TGCAGTGTTCCAACAGGGTTCGCTGAAGCTTTCTTT.